The present entry profiles one T cell receptor beta chain with its context. This is likely a read error, given that the CDR3 carries no conserved phenylalanine or tryptophan at its end. This sample was taken from a study of T cells in Graves' hyperthyroidism and ophthalmopathy. Template material for amplifying TCR beta CDR3 regions consisted of RNA transcripts. HTBI primers were the set used in a first-round RT-PCR of the TCR CDR3. TCRdb passed the multiplex PCR reads through MiXCR, listing each CDR3 protein once. The data show around 36,000 distinct CDR3 sequences, roughly half seen once. Trimming removed 3 bases from V and 0 bases from J; junction bases left unmatched: 6. Germline V gives CDR1 SGDLS, CDR2 YYNGEE. The CDR3 contains 16 residues.

The sequence derives from a man in his forties with Graves' ophthalmopathy. The chain has TRBV9 and TRBJ2-1, with 7 positions matching TRBD1. Sequencing used blood. CDR3 in amino acids: CASSERSGGSYNEQFR. In nucleotides, the CDR3 is TGTGCCAGCAGCGAGAGATCAGGGGGCTCCTACAATGAGCAGTTCAGA.